The source of this T cell receptor (beta chain) is a study of blood T cell repertoires in COVID-19 (dated by TCRdb to 2020 to 2021). For context, the study as a whole: Samples covering the acute and convalescent phases of COVID-19 were provided by collaborators in the United States, Italy and Spain. The prospective study material was composed of cDNA or gDNA derived from T cells, B-cell-depleted T cells, or PBMCs. Deeply sampled blood TCRbeta repertoires from subjects exposed to, actively infected with, or recovered from COVID-19 were included in the dataset. The repertoires were released in a freely available public database meant as a resource for research on the immune response to SARS-CoV-2. Samples were obtained from the ongoing ImmuneRACE study (first 160 participants) and from over 1,000 subjects provided by 6 global collaborators. The sample metadata nearly always contained a de-identified subject ID, COVID-19 status, age in years and sex. Where available, HLA class I and class II types were obtained from metadata supplied by the sample provider rather than from assay-based typing.

Its CDR3 holds 15 amino acids, cysteine through phenylalanine. Just the 45-base CDR3 DNA is kept, in frame starting at base 1. V and J are truncated by 0 bases and 8 bases respectively, leaving an intervening sequence of 14 bases. In the germline V gene, CDR1 corresponds to SGHVS and CDR2 to FNYEAQ. At one collaborating source in Seattle, patients were enrolled during active infection and were followed longitudinally through the course of disease. Each collaborating institution followed its own protocols to collect whole blood in K2EDTA tubes. For TCRbeta analysis, collaborators shipped samples in one of three forms: frozen whole blood, isolated PBMCs, or DNA extracted from either of those sample types. TCRbeta CDR3 regions were amplified from genomic DNA using the immunoSEQ Assay, a bias-controlled multiplex PCR. Per the original workflow: The number of nucleated cells in each sample was estimated from the amplification of reference gene primers within the assay. To quantify the absolute abundance of each unique TCRbeta CDR3 rearrangement, sequence reads were collapsed and filtered. For each sample, productive Simpson clonality was calculated by taking the square root of Simpson's diversity index across productive rearrangements. In TCRdb, the immuneACCESS table is reduced to in-frame sequences with V and J assigned. These tables do not hold every clone; where another copy was compared, an unresolved V gene accounts for under half, and the others remain unexplained. V, J and clone size reflect that table, while D and trimming were determined from the DNA. The sample table lists 65,000 to 90,000 clones, 70% to 80% of them with a count of one. Approximately 2.5% of the sample belongs to the ten largest clones.

General conclusions and limits of the study: How much clinical and demographic metadata was included differed by source and by participant, and the metadata was provided uncurated.

A word on this clone: It lacks a known antigen. Base qualities are not recorded, but no much larger clone differs from it by a single base.

The sample comprised peripheral blood. The chain was built from TRBV7-6 and TRBJ1-5, and TRBD1 may be the D gene, going by 6 matching bases. The source of this sequence is a man aged 70-80 years with COVID-19, enrolled during active disease. The sequence in DNA is TGTGCCAGCAGCTTAGCGTACAGGGATAGTGAGCCCCAGCATTTT. Translated, it gives CASSLAYRDSEPQHF.